This TCR beta chain was recovered during a study of OX40 agonist ivuxolimab in advanced cancers. Blood draws occurred at baseline, cycle 4 day 1, and cycle 7 day 1. Looked up from germline, CDR1 is MGHDK and CDR2 is SYGVNS. V lost 8 bases to trimming and J lost 4 bases; unmatched junction nucleotides: 8. The length of the CDR3 is 14 residues. Clones were read by immunoSEQ multiplex PCR, and TCRdb kept only the in-frame ones, dropping some. The data contain 45,000 to 50,000 clones, approximately 91% of them singletons. This TCR derives from an adult with an advanced solid tumor such as melanoma, head and neck, liver or kidney cancer. Sequencing used CD4+ or CD8+ T cells sorted from blood, obtained in a trial of the OX40 agonist ivuxolimab. This sequence joins TRBV25-1 and TRBJ2-1; 7 bases align to TRBD2. The CDR3 DNA follows: TGTGCCAGCGGGGGGAGGGCCGGGTACAATGAGCAGTTCTTC. It yields the protein CASGGRAGYNEQFF.